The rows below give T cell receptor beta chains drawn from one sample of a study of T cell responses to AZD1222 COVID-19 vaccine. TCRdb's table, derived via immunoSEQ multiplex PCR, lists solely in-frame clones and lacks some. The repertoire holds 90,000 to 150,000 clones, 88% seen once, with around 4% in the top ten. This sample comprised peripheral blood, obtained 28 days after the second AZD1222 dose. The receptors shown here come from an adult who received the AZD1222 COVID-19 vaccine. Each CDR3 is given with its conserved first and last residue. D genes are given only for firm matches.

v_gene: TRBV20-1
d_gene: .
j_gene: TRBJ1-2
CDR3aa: CSARAGYGYTF

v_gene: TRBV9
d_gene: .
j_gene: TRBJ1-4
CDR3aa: CASSVGLGGEREKLFF

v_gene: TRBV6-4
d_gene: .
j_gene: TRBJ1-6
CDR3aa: CASSDSAGNSPLHF

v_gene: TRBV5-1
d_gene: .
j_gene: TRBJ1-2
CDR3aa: CASSLVTYYGYTF

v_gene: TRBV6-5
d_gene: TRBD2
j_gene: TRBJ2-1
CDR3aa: CASSNLGGDYNEQFF

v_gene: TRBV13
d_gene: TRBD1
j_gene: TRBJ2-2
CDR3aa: CASQTGNIHTGELFF

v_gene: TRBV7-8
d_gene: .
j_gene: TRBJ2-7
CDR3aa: CASSLAALIKGPRHEQYF

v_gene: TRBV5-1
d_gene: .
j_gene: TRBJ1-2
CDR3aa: CASSPGTAMMGGYTF

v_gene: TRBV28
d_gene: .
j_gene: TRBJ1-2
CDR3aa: CASSQGRDVNYGYTF

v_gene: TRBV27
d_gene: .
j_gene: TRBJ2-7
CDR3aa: CASSRSYYEQYF

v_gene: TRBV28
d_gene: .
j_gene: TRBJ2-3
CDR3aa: CASSLFRDTDTQYF

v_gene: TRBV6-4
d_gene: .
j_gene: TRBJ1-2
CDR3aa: CASSRDRLTGGYTF

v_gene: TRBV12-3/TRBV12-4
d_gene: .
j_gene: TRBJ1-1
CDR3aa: CASRPGRGTEAFF

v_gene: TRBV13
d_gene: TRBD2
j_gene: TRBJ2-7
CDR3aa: CASSLGLAGEQYF

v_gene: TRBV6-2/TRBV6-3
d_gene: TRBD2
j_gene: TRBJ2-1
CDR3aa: CASSYGSGGLYNEQFF

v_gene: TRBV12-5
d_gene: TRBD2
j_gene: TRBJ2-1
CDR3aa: CASGLLQAGGETNYNEQFF

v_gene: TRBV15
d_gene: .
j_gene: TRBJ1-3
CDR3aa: CATHRDSGGSGNTIYF

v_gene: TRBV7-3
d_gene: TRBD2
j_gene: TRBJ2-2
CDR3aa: CASSPVNGLAGNTGELFF

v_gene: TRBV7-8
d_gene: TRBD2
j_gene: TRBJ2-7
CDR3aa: CASSFGAGGTYEQYF

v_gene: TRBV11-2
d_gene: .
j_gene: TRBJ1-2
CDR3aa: CASSRRTGTNYGYTF

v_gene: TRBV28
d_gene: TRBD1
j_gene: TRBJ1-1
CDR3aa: CASSVRDRGLVEAFF

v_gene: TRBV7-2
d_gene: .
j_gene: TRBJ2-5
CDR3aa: CASSLQGLGETQYF

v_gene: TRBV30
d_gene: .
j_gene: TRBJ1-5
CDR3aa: CAWSVDENQPQHF

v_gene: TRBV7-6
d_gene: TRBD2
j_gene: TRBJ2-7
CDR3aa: CASSIGTSSAGGSGYEQYF

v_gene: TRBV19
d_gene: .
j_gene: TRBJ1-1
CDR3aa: CASSPEGAEAFF

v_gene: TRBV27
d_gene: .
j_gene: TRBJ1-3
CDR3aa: CASKDGTPGNTIYF

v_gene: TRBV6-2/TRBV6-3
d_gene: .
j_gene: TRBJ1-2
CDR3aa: CASSRGGAFYGYTF

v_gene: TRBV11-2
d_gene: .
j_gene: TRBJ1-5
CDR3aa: CASSLEWDSNQPQHF

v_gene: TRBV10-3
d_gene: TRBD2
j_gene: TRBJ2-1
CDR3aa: CAITASGSYNEQFF

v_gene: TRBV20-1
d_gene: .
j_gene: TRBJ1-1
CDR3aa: CQTERATEAFF

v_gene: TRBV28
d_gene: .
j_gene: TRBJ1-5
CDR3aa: CASSNRRNQPQHF

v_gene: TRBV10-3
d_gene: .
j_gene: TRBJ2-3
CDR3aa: CAISLEQGTDTQYF

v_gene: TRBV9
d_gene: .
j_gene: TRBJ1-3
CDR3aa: CASSAPSRAGDSGNTIYF

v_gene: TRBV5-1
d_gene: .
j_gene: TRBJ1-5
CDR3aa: CASSPGQFSNQPQHF

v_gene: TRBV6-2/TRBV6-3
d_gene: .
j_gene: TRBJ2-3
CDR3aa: CASSYKGGRGALADTQYF

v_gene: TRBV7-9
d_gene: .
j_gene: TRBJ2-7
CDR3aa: CASSPVRAGGENEQYF

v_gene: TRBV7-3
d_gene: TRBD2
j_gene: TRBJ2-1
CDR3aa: CASSASSGRYNEQFF

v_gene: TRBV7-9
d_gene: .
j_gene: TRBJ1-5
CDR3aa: CASTSAYSNQPQHF

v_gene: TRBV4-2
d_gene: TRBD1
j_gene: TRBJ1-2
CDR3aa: CASSQEQRPKGQAIGYTF

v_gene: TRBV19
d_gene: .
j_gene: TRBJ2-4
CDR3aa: CASSGVWRRGVVTKNIQYF

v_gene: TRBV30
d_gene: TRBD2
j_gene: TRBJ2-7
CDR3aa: CAWTLGTSGSLYEQYF

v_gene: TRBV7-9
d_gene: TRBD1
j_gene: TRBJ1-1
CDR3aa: CASSLAIGTGNTEAFF

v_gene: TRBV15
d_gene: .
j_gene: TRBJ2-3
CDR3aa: CATSAGLPPDTQYF

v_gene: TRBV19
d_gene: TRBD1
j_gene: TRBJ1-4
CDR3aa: CASSAPFRDSNEKLFF

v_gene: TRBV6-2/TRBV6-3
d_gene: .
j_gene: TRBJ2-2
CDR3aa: CASSYTDTGELFF

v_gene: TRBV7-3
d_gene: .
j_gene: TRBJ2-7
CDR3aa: CASSLRSDRGQYF

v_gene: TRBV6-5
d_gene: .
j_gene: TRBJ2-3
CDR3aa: CASSSDPVDTQYF

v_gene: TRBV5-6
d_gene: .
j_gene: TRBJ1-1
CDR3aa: CASSLVTALMNTEAFF

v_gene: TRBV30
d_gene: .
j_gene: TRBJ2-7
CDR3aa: CACSTRGTLEQYF

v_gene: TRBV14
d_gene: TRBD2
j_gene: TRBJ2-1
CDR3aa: CASSQAWPTSGRATYSNEQFF

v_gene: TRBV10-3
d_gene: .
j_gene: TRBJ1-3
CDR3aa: CAIIGGGRTGNTIYF

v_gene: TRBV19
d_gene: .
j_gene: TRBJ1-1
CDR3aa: CASSIDAGRVNTEAFF

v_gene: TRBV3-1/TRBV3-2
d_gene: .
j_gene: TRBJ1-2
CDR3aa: CASSPPGRVYGYTF

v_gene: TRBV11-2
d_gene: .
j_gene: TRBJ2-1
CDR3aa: CASSLEGNNEQFF

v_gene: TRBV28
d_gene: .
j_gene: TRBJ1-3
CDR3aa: CASRFQASGNTIYF